Following are 31 T cell receptor beta chains from one sample sequenced in a study of control samples from healthy donors and cancer patients. Using immunoSEQ multiplex PCR, the repertoire was profiled, and TCRdb retains in-frame clones only, with some absent. The sample yields some 120,000 clones, 85% to 90% seen once. What was sequenced was PBMCs. Receptor source: a woman between 45 and 65 years old with colorectal cancer.

The V gene is TRBV9, the J gene TRBJ1-2, with unresolved D. Trimming removed 0 bases from V and 2 bases from J, with 14 bases in between. This CDR3 spans 16 amino acids. Germline V gives CDR1 SGDLS, CDR2 YYNGEE. The CDR3 DNA is TGTGCCAGCAGCGTAGGGGTGGGTGGGCAGAACTATGGCTACACCTTC. This gives the protein CASSVGVGGQNYGYTF.

This chain connects TRBV7-7 to TRBJ2-7, with 9 bases aligning to TRBD1. CDR1 and CDR2 (germline): SSHAT, FNYEAQ (reference sequence). V lost 5 bases, J lost 6 bases, and 5 bases stayed unmatched. This CDR3 is built from 13 residues. CDR3 bases: TGTGCCAGCAGCGTACGACAGGGGGTCGAGCAGTACTTC. Its translation: CASSVRQGVEQYF.

The V and J genes are TRBV5-4 and TRBJ2-3; 8 bases are a match to TRBD1. Germline V gene lookup returns CDR1 SGHNT and CDR2 YYREEE (reference sequence). Trimming removed 4 bases from V and 6 bases from J; junction bases left unmatched: 4. The CDR3 loop spans 13 amino acids. The CDR3 DNA sequence: TGTGCCAGCAGCCCGAACAGGGGGGATACGCAGTATTTT. Translating gives CASSPNRGDTQYF.

The CDR3 protein is CASSQTGFGETQYF. DNA of the CDR3: TGTGCCAGCAGCCAGACAGGGTTCGGAGAGACCCAGTACTTC. The chain couples TRBV3-1 (or the pseudogene TRBV3-2) to TRBJ2-5; 7 bases are a match to TRBD1. The germline CDR1 and CDR2 sequences are LGHDT and YNNKEL (reference sequence). The CDR3 is made up of 14 amino acids. The trim removed 3 bases at V and 4 bases at J, leaving 5 bases unmatched.

The chain links TRBV18 to TRBJ2-2; maybe TRBD1 (5 bases). The V end lost 0 bases, the J end lost 3 bases, and 8 bases lay between the germline ends. The CDR3 sequence is 15 residues long. CDR1 KGHSH and CDR2 LQKENI come from the germline V gene. The CDR3 region has the DNA TGTGCCAGCTCACCACCGACAGCCCACACCGGGGAGCTGTTTTTT. This codes for CASSPPTAHTGELFF.

V usage is TRBV11-3 and J usage is TRBJ1-1; no firm D call. The germline V gene encodes CDR1 SGHNT and CDR2 YENEEA. The CDR3 spans 13 residues. V lost 1 base and J 4 bases, leaving 7 bases between the germline ends. The CDR3 region is CASSLGVGTEAFF. CDR3 coding DNA: TGTGCCAGCAGCTTAGGCGTGGGCACTGAAGCTTTCTTT.

The sample holds a few counts of this clone. The chain employs TRBV5-1 and TRBJ2-3; 8 nucleotides line up with TRBD2. The CDR3 runs to 14 residues. Trimming cost V 6 bases and J 2 bases; bases outside gene matches: 5. Germline V gives CDR1 SGHRS, CDR2 YFSETQ. DNA of the CDR3: TGCGCCAGCACCAGCGGGGGTTACACAGATACGCAGTATTTT. Translating gives CASTSGGYTDTQYF.

J is TRBJ2-1 and V is TRBV24-1, with D tentatively TRBD1 (5 bases). Germline assignment: CDR1 KGHDR and CDR2 SFDVKD. Trimming shortened V by 3 bases and J by 2 bases, and 13 bases separated the two germline ends. The CDR3 sequence is 16 residues long. The CDR3 DNA follows: TGTGCCACCAGTGATCCCCAGGGAACCCCCTACAATGAGCAGTTCTTC. Amino acid sequence: CATSDPQGTPYNEQFF.

The table lists this clone with a few counts. V usage is TRBV6-6 and J usage is TRBJ2-2; weak D call: TRBD1 (7 bases). Trimming shortened V by 8 bases and J by 6 bases, and 16 bases separated the two germline ends. In germline, CDR1 is MNHNY, CDR2 SVGAGI (reference sequence). The CDR3 runs 14 residues. The CDR3 DNA is TGTGCCAGCTCTCGGCAGGGGGGCCCCGGGGAGCTGTTTTTT. Translation: CASSRQGGPGELFF.

The V call is TRBV12-3 or TRBV12-4, the J call TRBJ1-2; D not resolved. The CDR3 consists of 11 residues. Deletions cut 5 bases from V and 3 bases from J, with 4 bases between. CDR3 nucleotides: TGTGCCAGCAGTGATTACTATGGCTACACCTTC. Translation: CASSDYYGYTF.

The V gene is TRBV7-8, the J gene TRBJ2-1, with D perhaps TRBD1 (6 bases). There are 11 residues in the CDR3. From germline, CDR1 is SGHVS and CDR2 FQNEAQ. V dropped 5 bases and J dropped 10 bases, with 9 bases sitting between them. CDR3 coding DNA: TGTGCCAGCAGCCTCGGGACAGAGCAGTTCTTC. Amino acid sequence: CASSLGTEQFF.

This chain links TRBV30 with TRBJ2-7; 9 bases agree with TRBD1. The CDR3 is 14 residues long. Germline values: CDR1 GTSNPN, CDR2 SVGIG (reference sequence). With V trimmed by 0 bases and J by 6 bases, 6 bases remained unmatched. Here the CDR3 DNA reads TGTGCCTGGAGTGTTACGACAGGGGGGCGCGAGCAGTACTTC. It yields the protein CAWSVTTGGREQYF.

The CDR3: CASSRRLAGSTDTQYF. As DNA, the CDR3 is TGTGCCAGCAGCCGTCGACTAGCGGGGAGCACAGATACGCAGTATTTT. The chain has TRBV11-2 and TRBJ2-3, with TRBD2 matching over 11 bases. Germline V gene lookup returns CDR1 SGHAT and CDR2 FQNNGV. This CDR3 has 16 amino acids. V lost 5 bases to trimming and J lost 0 bases; unmatched junction nucleotides: 4.

The J gene is TRBJ2-1, the V gene TRBV5-4; 8 bases are shared with TRBD2. Germline CDR1 reads SGHNT; CDR2 reads YYREEE (reference sequence). This CDR3 spans 16 amino acids. J lost 2 bases, V lost 0 bases, and 4 bases had no gene match. The CDR3 spells CASSLAGGGPYNEQFF. The CDR3 DNA reads TGTGCCAGCAGCTTGGCCGGGGGGGGGCCCTACAATGAGCAGTTCTTC.

This clone was recorded a few times. The rearrangement joins TRBV30 to TRBJ1-2; D gene uncertain. Trimming took 2 bases from V and 8 from J, leaving 9 bases between them. The CDR3 is made up of 11 amino acids. CDR1 and CDR2 (germline): GTSNPN, SVGIG (reference sequence). DNA of the CDR3: TGTGCCTGGAGTCGAGGCTCGGGCTACACCTTC. Translation: CAWSRGSGYTF.

This clone is a singleton in its sample. This chain uses TRBV6-5 with TRBJ2-2, with 11 nucleotides matching TRBD2. The junction had 5 bases not matched to a gene; V was cut back by 6 bases and J by 5 bases. CDR1 and CDR2 (germline): MNHEY, SVGAGI. There are 15 residues in the CDR3. CDR3 in DNA: TGTGCCAGCAGCCAACTAGCGGGAGATACCGGGGAGCTGTTTTTT. It translates to CASSQLAGDTGELFF.

The chain carries TRBV28 and TRBJ2-1; 7 nucleotides match TRBD1. Germline assignment: CDR1 MDHEN and CDR2 SYDVKM. The trim removed 6 bases at V and 2 bases at J, leaving 7 bases unmatched. This CDR3 spans 15 amino acids. In nucleotides, the CDR3 is TGTGCCAGCAGATCCGACAGGGTGCCCTACAATGAGCAGTTCTTC. Its protein product is CASRSDRVPYNEQFF.

The V and J genes are TRBV9 and TRBJ2-2; D perhaps matches TRBD2 (5 bases). The germline CDR1 and CDR2 sequences are SGDLS and YYNGEE. Trimming left V 0 bases short and J 5 bases short, with 8 bases between. The CDR3 has 14 amino acids. This CDR3 reads CASSVVSGTGELFF. The CDR3 coding sequence is TGTGCCAGCAGCGTAGTATCGGGAACCGGGGAGCTGTTTTTT.

V usage is TRBV5-1 and J usage is TRBJ2-3, with 15 bases lining up with TRBD2. Looked up from germline, CDR1 is SGHRS and CDR2 is YFSETQ. Trimming removed 2 bases from V and 3 bases from J; junction bases left unmatched: 4. CDR3 length equals 17 residues. CDR3 sequence: CASSFAGTSGRTDTQYF. In DNA, the CDR3 is TGCGCCAGCAGCTTTGCCGGGACTAGCGGGAGGACAGATACGCAGTATTTT. The entire variable domain, with the rest obtained from reference TRBV5-1 and TRBJ2-3, is as follows: KAGVTQTPRYLIKTRGQQVTLSCSPISGHRSVSWYQQTPGQGLQFLFEYFSETQRNKGNFPGRFSGRQFSNSRSEMNVSTLELGDSALYLCASSFAGTSGRTDTQYFGPGTRLTVL.

This chain connects TRBV2 to TRBJ2-1; D may be TRBD1 (5 bases). Germline assignment: CDR1 SNHLY and CDR2 FYNNEI. The CDR3 covers 13 residues. The V gene lost 4 bases and the J gene lost 6 bases, with 10 bases spanning the gap. CDR3 nucleotide sequence: TGTGCCAGCAGTGTGGGGCTGAGCAATGAGCAGTTCTTC. Its protein product is CASSVGLSNEQFF.

The chain joins TRBV30 to TRBJ2-1, with TRBD2 matching 9 bases. Germline trimming cut 0 bases from V and 3 bases from J; bases unmatched to any gene: 12. This CDR3 is 18 amino acids long. CDR1 is GTSNPN and CDR2 is SVGIG in the germline V gene (reference sequence). CDR3 sequence: CAWSVYFVSGSFYNEQFF. In DNA, the CDR3 is TGTGCCTGGAGTGTATATTTCGTTAGCGGGAGTTTCTACAATGAGCAGTTCTTC.

J is TRBJ2-5 and V is TRBV5-1; D might be TRBD1 (6 bases). The length of the CDR3 is 14 residues. The ends were cut back, 3 bases at V and 5 bases at J, with 14 bases in the middle. Germline lookup yields CDR1 SGHRS and CDR2 YFSETQ. CDR3 sequence: CASSSGQPDETQYF. Here the CDR3 DNA reads TGCGCCAGCAGCTCCGGACAGCCCGACGAGACCCAGTACTTC.

The CDR3 bases are TGTGCCAGCACGGTAAGGGAAACCACTGAAGCTTTCTTT. As protein: CASTVRETTEAFF. This chain connects TRBV12-3 or TRBV12-4 to TRBJ1-1; D ambiguous. The V gene lost 7 bases and the J gene lost 4 bases, with 13 bases spanning the gap. The CDR3 extends over 13 amino acids.

The chain carries TRBV27 and TRBJ2-5; D is ambiguous. This CDR3 is built from 11 residues. The ends were cut back, 2 bases at V and 5 bases at J, with 3 bases in the middle. CDR1 and CDR2 (germline): MNHEY, SMNVEV (reference sequence). DNA of the CDR3: TGTGCCAGCAGTTTAGGGGAGACCCAGTACTTC. Translating gives CASSLGETQYF.

The V and J genes are TRBV7-9 and TRBJ1-1; D may be TRBD1 (5 bases). V lost 1 base, J lost 4 bases, and 13 bases lay in between. The CDR3 runs to 15 residues. Germline assignment: CDR1 SEHNR and CDR2 FQNEAQ (reference sequence). CDR3: CASSLGVDGATEAFF. The CDR3 DNA follows: TGTGCCAGCAGCTTAGGGGTAGACGGGGCCACTGAAGCTTTCTTT.

This chain links TRBV7-2 with TRBJ2-7, with D possibly matching TRBD2 (6 bases). Trimming removed 3 bases from V and 0 bases from J, with 9 bases in between. Germline CDR1 is SGHTA and CDR2 is FQGNSA. The CDR3 extends over 14 amino acids. CDR3 coding DNA: TGTGCCAGCAGCTTGGGGGGAAACTCCTACGAGCAGTACTTC. It encodes CASSLGGNSYEQYF.

The rearrangement uses TRBV19 and TRBJ1-3; D gene uncertain. CDR1 LNHDA and CDR2 SQIVND come from the germline V gene (reference sequence). V lost 3 bases, J lost 0 bases, and 9 bases lay in between. This CDR3 region has 15 residues. The CDR3 loop reads CASSIPTGSGNTIYF. The CDR3, as DNA: TGTGCCAGTAGTATTCCTACCGGCTCTGGAAACACCATATATTTT. Full variable domain (outside the CDR3, taken from reference TRBV19 and TRBJ1-3): DGGITQSPKYLFRKEGQNVTLSCEQNLNHDAMYWYRQDPGQGLRLIYYSQIVNDFQKGDIAEGYSVSREKKESFPLTVTSAQKNPTAFYLCASSIPTGSGNTIYFGEGSWLTVV.

The rearrangement joins TRBV10-1 to TRBJ2-7; 13 bases map to TRBD2. Germline V gene lookup returns CDR1 WNHNN and CDR2 SYGVQD (reference sequence). The CDR3 sequence is 15 residues long. With 4 bases clipped from V and 2 bases from J, the junction kept 2 bases outside the gene matches. This CDR3 is CASSALAGGAYEQYF. DNA for the CDR3: TGCGCCAGCAGTGCACTAGCGGGAGGGGCCTACGAGCAGTACTTC.

The CDR3 region has the DNA TGTGCCAGCCTGGGGACAGGTTATGGCTACACCTTC. It specifies CASLGTGYGYTF. The chain has TRBV28 and TRBJ1-2, with 8 bases lining up with TRBD1. J lost 5 bases, V lost 8 bases, and 4 bases had no gene match. The CDR3 covers 12 residues. Germline CDR1 MDHEN, CDR2 SYDVKM.

The chain uses TRBV7-9 and TRBJ1-4; TRBD1 agrees at 7 bases. V was pared by 5 bases and J by 3 bases, with 6 bases of the junction left unmatched. Per germline, CDR1 SEHNR and CDR2 FQNEAQ (reference sequence). CDR3 length equals 15 residues. The CDR3 sequence is CASSPRTGANEKLFF. The CDR3 region has the DNA TGTGCCAGCAGCCCGAGGACAGGAGCTAATGAAAAACTGTTTTTT.

The J gene is TRBJ1-1, the V gene TRBV2; D gene ambiguous. Deletions cut 5 bases from V and 0 bases from J, with 7 bases between. Germline V gives CDR1 SNHLY, CDR2 FYNNEI. The CDR3 runs 13 residues. The CDR3 reads CASSPTMNTEAFF. The CDR3 DNA sequence: TGTGCCAGCAGTCCGACCATGAACACTGAAGCTTTCTTT.